Listed here are 19 T cell receptor beta chains from one sample, sequenced in a study of T cell changes during pregnancy in multiple sclerosis. Some clones are missing from TCRdb's copy, which holds only in-frame ones; the method was immunoSEQ multiplex PCR. The table includes 60,000 or so clones, around 90% detected once. Sample: peripheral blood, taken before pregnancy. The receptor set was obtained from a female donor with multiple sclerosis, enrolled in a pregnancy study.

CDR3 sequence (DNA): TGTGCCAGCAGCCCCTGGCAGCGCAGGGGGTCGTACCAAGAGACCCAGTACTTC. As protein: CASSPWQRRGSYQETQYF. The V and J genes are TRBV5-6 and TRBJ2-5; 7 bases match TRBD1. Trimming removed 4 bases from V and 0 bases from J; junction bases left unmatched: 15. In germline, CDR1 is SGHDT, CDR2 YYEEEE. There are 18 residues in the CDR3.

V is TRBV9 and J is TRBJ1-4; 7 nucleotides line up with TRBD1. The germline V gene has CDR1 SGDLS and CDR2 YYNGEE. The CDR3 contains 13 residues. V trimming: 0 bases; J trimming: 8 bases; junction bases outside the gene matches: 1. The CDR3, as DNA: TGTGCCAGCAGCGTAGACAGGGGAGAAAAACTGTTTTTT. It translates to CASSVDRGEKLFF.

This rearrangement joins TRBV7-9 to TRBJ2-5; 8 bases map to TRBD1. V shed 1 base, J shed 5 bases, and the junction held 9 bases outside the gene matches. Germline values: CDR1 SEHNR, CDR2 FQNEAQ (reference sequence). The CDR3 is made up of 16 amino acids. The CDR3 DNA reads TGTGCCAGCAGCTTAGGGAACCAGGGGGCGCAGGAGACCCAGTACTTC. It encodes CASSLGNQGAQETQYF.

The chain uses TRBV6-1 and TRBJ1-1; TRBD1 is a possible D gene (6 bases). Germline V lookup: CDR1 MNHNS, CDR2 SASEGT. The CDR3 has 11 residues. V was clipped by 8 bases and J by 9 bases, with 13 bases between them. The CDR3, as DNA: TGTGCCAGCCTGGGGGCAGATAAAGCTTTCTTT. Its protein is CASLGADKAFF.

This chain links TRBV15 with TRBJ2-5; 12 nucleotides line up with TRBD1. V gave up 1 base and J gave up 5 bases; unmatched junction bases: 5. Germline CDR1 LNHNV, CDR2 YYDKDF (reference sequence). The CDR3 totals 16 residues. The CDR3 DNA sequence: TGTGCCACCAGCAGAGGGGGGGACAGGGGGCGTGAGACCCAGTACTTC. Protein sequence: CATSRGGDRGRETQYF.

With respect to this clone: The same CDR3 arises from other DNA sequences in this sample as well. V gene TRBV6-4 combines with J gene TRBJ2-3; TRBD2 agrees at 7 bases. This CDR3 has 15 residues. The J segment lost 1 base and the V segment lost 0 bases, leaving 1 base of the junction unmatched. From germline, CDR1 is MRHNA and CDR2 SNTAGT. The DNA for the CDR3 is TGTGCCAGCAGTGACTCCAGCGGGGGCACAGATACGCAGTATTTT. Amino acid sequence: CASSDSSGGTDTQYF.

The J gene is TRBJ2-7, the V gene TRBV29-1; 9 bases fit TRBD2. The CDR3 sequence is 11 residues long. Germline loops: CDR1 SQVTM, CDR2 ANQGSEA. The V gene end was trimmed by 6 bases and the J gene end by 11 bases; junction bases not matched to a gene: 8. The DNA for the CDR3 is TGCAGCGTGGGCCTAGCGGGGACGGAGTACTTC. This encodes CSVGLAGTEYF.

The DNA for the CDR3 is TGTGCCAGCAGCGGGGGACAGGGGTCCGTATTCGGTACGCAGTATTTT. This translates into CASSGGQGSVFGTQYF. The chain has TRBV9 and TRBJ2-3, with 10 positions matching TRBD1. With 3 bases clipped from V and 8 bases from J, the junction kept 12 bases outside the gene matches. The CDR3 is 16 amino acids. Per the germline V gene, CDR1 is SGDLS and CDR2 is YYNGEE.

The chain has TRBV5-1 and TRBJ1-2; 7 nucleotides line up with TRBD1. The V gene end was trimmed by 2 bases and the J gene end by 3 bases; junction bases not matched to a gene: 4. The CDR3 spans 14 residues. Germline loops: CDR1 SGHRS, CDR2 YFSETQ. The CDR3 region is CASSLSGTDYGYTF. The DNA for the CDR3 is TGCGCCAGCAGCTTATCCGGGACAGACTATGGCTACACCTTC.

The chain is built from TRBV5-6 and TRBJ2-7, with a possible D match to TRBD1 (7 bases). This CDR3 is built from 14 residues. Germline CDR1 reads SGHDT; CDR2 reads YYEEEE. The germline V and J ends were trimmed by 0 bases and 4 bases, with 11 bases remaining between them. The CDR3 DNA reads TGTGCCAGCAGCTTGGGGGCAGGGGGGTACGAGCAGTACTTC. It encodes CASSLGAGGYEQYF.

J is TRBJ1-4 and V is TRBV5-4; no reliable D call. Between the trimmed V and J ends, which lost 7 bases and 8 bases, there was a span of 3 bases. CDR1 is SGHNT, CDR2 YYREEE, per germline (reference sequence). CDR3 length: 9 amino acids. The CDR3 DNA reads as TGTGCCAGCGGCGAAAAACTGTTTTTT. Residues: CASGEKLFF. The variable domain in full, completed from reference TRBV5-4 and TRBJ1-4, reads ETGVTQSPTHLIKTRGQQVTLRCSSQSGHNTVSWYQQALGQGPQFIFQYYREEENGRGNFPPRFSGLQFPNYSSELNVNALELDDSALYLCASGEKLFFGSGTQLSVL.

This chain joins TRBV6-5 and TRBJ1-1; D remains ambiguous. The CDR3 is made up of 14 amino acids. Germline V CDR1 and CDR2: MNHEY, SVGAGI. V gave up 6 bases and J gave up 0 bases, with 11 bases separating them. In DNA form, the CDR3 reads TGTGCCAGCAGCCGCTCTACGGTGAACACTGAAGCTTTCTTT. It is translated as CASSRSTVNTEAFF.

The CDR3 sequence: CASSLSSGGHQETQYF. CDR3 DNA: TGTGCCAGCAGCTTAAGTAGCGGGGGCCACCAAGAGACCCAGTACTTC. The gene calls are TRBV7-2 and TRBJ2-5, with TRBD2 matching over 9 bases. The germline CDR1 and CDR2 sequences are SGHTA and FQGNSA. The J segment lost 0 bases and the V segment lost 2 bases, leaving 4 bases of the junction unmatched. The length of the CDR3 is 16 residues.

This chain uses TRBV9 with TRBJ2-7, with D perhaps matching TRBD2 (5 bases). The CDR3 length is 16 residues. Per the germline V gene, CDR1 is SGDLS and CDR2 is YYNGEE. V was trimmed by 4 bases and J by 3 bases, leaving 20 bases between them. In DNA, the CDR3 is TGTGCCAGCAGCCCCGGTTCGACGAAGGGAGTCTACGAGCAGTACTTC. Translating gives CASSPGSTKGVYEQYF.

CDR3 residues: CASSELAGITDTQYF. CDR3 in DNA: TGTGCCAGCAGTGAATTAGCGGGGATCACAGATACGCAGTATTTT. This chain joins TRBV6-1 and TRBJ2-3; 8 bases align to TRBD2. V gave up 2 bases and J gave up 2 bases; unmatched junction bases: 3. CDR1 MNHNS and CDR2 SASEGT come from the germline V gene. The CDR3 totals 15 residues.

The chain combines TRBV18 with TRBJ2-2; 7 bases align to TRBD2. V trimming: 0 bases; J trimming: 4 bases; junction bases outside the gene matches: 2. CDR3 size: 15 residues. Per germline, CDR1 KGHSH and CDR2 LQKENI. CDR3 residues: CASSPPRGGTGELFF. The DNA of the CDR3 is TGTGCCAGCTCACCACCACGCGGGGGCACCGGGGAGCTGTTTTTT.

This sequence joins TRBV2 and TRBJ2-3; TRBD2 matches at 12 bases. After removal of 5 bases from V and 3 bases from J, the junction contained 3 bases not matched to a gene. This CDR3 is 15 amino acids long. Germline CDR1 SNHLY, CDR2 FYNNEI. This CDR3 reads CASSTSGGTTDTQYF. The CDR3 DNA reads as TGTGCCAGCAGTACTAGCGGGGGGACGACAGATACGCAGTATTTT.

This clone appeared a few times. The genes are TRBV2 and TRBJ2-7, with D possibly matching TRBD2 (7 bases). The CDR3 has 12 residues. The germline gives CDR1 SNHLY, CDR2 FYNNEI. Trimming stripped 11 bases from V and 3 bases from J, with 14 bases between. The CDR3 here is CAFRGAGYEQYF. DNA for the CDR3: TGTGCCTTCCGGGGGGCGGGCTACGAGCAGTACTTC.

This clone showed up just once. V usage is TRBV6-1 and J usage is TRBJ1-1, with unresolved D. With 7 bases removed from V and 2 bases from J, the gap between germline ends came to 11 bases. Germline V CDR1 and CDR2: MNHNS, SASEGT. The CDR3 covers 13 residues. The CDR3 DNA is TGTGCCAGCAAGATTCGGGAAAACACTGAAGCTTTCTTT. Translated, it gives CASKIRENTEAFF.